A single sample gave rise to the 27 T cell receptor beta chains below, sequenced in a study of cytomegalovirus exposure and HLA in healthy donors. The data were produced by immunoSEQ multiplex PCR, yet TCRdb's version contains in-frame clones alone and is incomplete. The sample includes 200,000 to 250,000 clones, roughly 80% seen only once; the top ten take roughly 5.5%. Sequencing was carried out using PBMCs. The receptors shown here come from a woman between 18 and 29 years old in good health and CMV-seronegative.

This rearrangement joins TRBV18 to TRBJ2-2; D is possibly TRBD1 or TRBD2 (5 bases each). The CDR3 is 15 residues long. Germline assignment: CDR1 KGHSH and CDR2 LQKENI. Trimming removed 3 bases from V and 3 bases from J, with 11 bases in between. The DNA of the CDR3 is TGTGCCAGCTCACCGGGACGGCCTGACACCGGGGAGCTGTTTTTT. The encoded protein is CASSPGRPDTGELFF.

The V and J genes are TRBV9 and TRBJ2-1, with D maybe TRBD2 (5 bases). CDR1 is SGDLS, CDR2 YYNGEE, per germline. V was cut by 3 bases and J by 0 bases, with 19 bases left in between. CDR3 length: 18 amino acids. The CDR3 nucleotides read TGTGCCAGCAGCGAGTCCCTAACGTTTGGGAGCTCCTACAATGAGCAGTTCTTC. This encodes CASSESLTFGSSYNEQFF. The whole variable domain, remainder taken from reference TRBV9 and TRBJ2-1, is DSGVTQTPKHLITATGQRVTLRCSPRSGDLSVYWYQQSLDQGLQFLIQYYNGEERAKGNILERFSAQQFPDLHSELNLSSLELGDSALYFCASSESLTFGSSYNEQFFGPGTRLTVL.

CDR3 nucleotides: TGTGCCAGCAGCGTAACCCTTCTAGCGGGGTCAGCCAATGAGCAGTTCTTC. This gives the protein CASSVTLLAGSANEQFF. V is TRBV9 and J is TRBJ2-1; TRBD2 matches 9 bases. V shed 1 base and J 6 bases; nucleotides not matched to a gene: 11. Germline-derived CDR1 and CDR2 are SGDLS and YYNGEE. The CDR3 covers 17 residues. The full variable domain, completed using reference TRBV9 and TRBJ2-1, is DSGVTQTPKHLITATGQRVTLRCSPRSGDLSVYWYQQSLDQGLQFLIQYYNGEERAKGNILERFSAQQFPDLHSELNLSSLELGDSALYFCASSVTLLAGSANEQFFGPGTRLTVL.

The J gene is TRBJ2-5, the V gene TRBV29-1; TRBD1 matches 8 bases. The ends lost 3 bases at V and 2 bases at J; junction bases unmatched: 2. This CDR3 comprises 13 residues. Germline-derived CDR1 and CDR2 are SQVTM and ANQGSEA. The CDR3 reads CSVDRDRQETQYF. In DNA, the CDR3 is TGCAGCGTTGACCGGGACAGGCAAGAGACCCAGTACTTC.

The chain recombines TRBV30 with TRBJ1-1; D perhaps matches TRBD1 (5 bases). CDR3 length: 14 residues. Deletions cut 4 bases from V and 5 bases from J, with 17 bases between. Germline-derived CDR1 and CDR2 are GTSNPN and SVGIG (reference sequence). In DNA, the CDR3 is TGTGCCTGGACAAAATCCGGGGCGGGTACTGAAGCTTTCTTT. Its protein is CAWTKSGAGTEAFF.

This chain links TRBV27 with TRBJ1-5; TRBD1 is a possible D gene (6 bases). This CDR3 region has 15 residues. V lost 6 bases and J 3 bases, leaving 15 bases between the germline ends. From germline, CDR1 is MNHEY and CDR2 SMNVEV (reference sequence). The DNA for the CDR3 is TGTGCCAGCAGCATTGGGGGCGCCCACAATCAGCCCCAGCATTTT. Residues: CASSIGGAHNQPQHF.

The chain carries TRBV27 and TRBJ1-3, with unresolved D. This CDR3 comprises 15 residues. V lost 1 base and J lost 4, with 11 bases in between. Germline V gene sequence: CDR1 MNHEY, CDR2 SMNVEV (reference sequence). The CDR3 sequence: CASSLFGTAGNTIYF. Here the CDR3 DNA reads TGTGCCAGCAGTTTATTTGGCACCGCCGGAAACACCATATATTTT.

The V call is TRBV6-5, the J call TRBJ2-3, with D possibly TRBD1 on 6 matching bases. CDR3 length: 14 residues. The V gene's germline CDR1 is MNHEY and CDR2 SVGAGI. Trimming took 7 bases from V and 4 from J, leaving 15 bases between them. As DNA, the CDR3 is TGTGCCAGCAATTGGACAGAGGTACCAGATACGCAGTATTTT. Its protein is CASNWTEVPDTQYF.

The V and J genes are TRBV6-5 and TRBJ2-2, with TRBD2 matching over 12 bases. The CDR3 spans 15 residues. Germline CDR1 MNHEY, CDR2 SVGAGI. Losses at the gene ends were 6 bases for V and 4 bases for J; bases not matched to a gene: 3. The CDR3 region is CASRRLAGVTGELFF. As DNA, the CDR3 is TGTGCCAGCAGAAGACTAGCGGGAGTCACCGGGGAGCTGTTTTTT.

The V call is TRBV5-1, the J call TRBJ2-1; TRBD2 aligns across 12 bases. The germline V gene has CDR1 SGHRS and CDR2 YFSETQ. V shed 4 bases and J 0 bases; nucleotides not matched to a gene: 11. The CDR3 extends over 19 amino acids. CDR3 in amino acids: CASSPVGTSGPSSYNEQFF. The CDR3 DNA follows: TGCGCCAGCAGCCCGGTGGGGACTAGCGGGCCGAGCTCCTACAATGAGCAGTTCTTC. Drawing the rest from reference TRBV5-1 and TRBJ2-1, the complete variable domain is KAGVTQTPRYLIKTRGQQVTLSCSPISGHRSVSWYQQTPGQGLQFLFEYFSETQRNKGNFPGRFSGRQFSNSRSEMNVSTLELGDSALYLCASSPVGTSGPSSYNEQFFGPGTRLTVL.

V is TRBV6-5 and J is TRBJ2-1, with TRBD1 identical over 8 bases. The CDR3 has 15 residues. Trimming cost V 2 bases and J 7 bases; bases outside gene matches: 7. Germline lookup yields CDR1 MNHEY and CDR2 SVGAGI. The CDR3 region has the DNA TGTGCCAGCAGTTACAGGCAGGGGGCTTATAATGAGCAGTTCTTC. It yields the protein CASSYRQGAYNEQFF.

The rearrangement joins TRBV2 to TRBJ1-6; 7 positions agree with TRBD1. This CDR3 is 15 amino acids long. From germline, CDR1 is SNHLY and CDR2 FYNNEI. Trimming cost V 1 base and J 10 bases; bases outside gene matches: 7. CDR3 amino acids: CASSEGTGPYSPLHF. For the CDR3, the DNA is TGTGCCAGCAGTGAAGGGACAGGACCATACTCACCCCTCCACTTT.

The chain carries TRBV5-1 and TRBJ1-3; D is unresolved. The germline V and J ends were trimmed by 4 bases and 4 bases, with 15 bases remaining between them. This CDR3 spans 15 amino acids. Germline assignment: CDR1 SGHRS and CDR2 YFSETQ. The CDR3 DNA is TGCGCCAGCAGCCCTATCGGGGAGCTCGGAAACACCATATATTTT. It is translated as CASSPIGELGNTIYF. Drawing the rest from reference TRBV5-1 and TRBJ1-3, the complete variable domain is KAGVTQTPRYLIKTRGQQVTLSCSPISGHRSVSWYQQTPGQGLQFLFEYFSETQRNKGNFPGRFSGRQFSNSRSEMNVSTLELGDSALYLCASSPIGELGNTIYFGEGSWLTVV.

This chain links TRBV30 with TRBJ2-1, with 13 bases matching TRBD2. Trimming cost V 2 bases and J 2 bases; bases outside gene matches: 12. CDR1 and CDR2 (germline): GTSNPN, SVGIG (reference sequence). CDR3 length equals 19 residues. The CDR3 sequence is CAWSNPGTSGTTAYNEQFF. The CDR3 DNA is TGTGCCTGGAGTAATCCCGGGACTAGCGGGACTACGGCCTACAATGAGCAGTTCTTC.

This clone has just one count. The chain couples TRBV2 to TRBJ2-7; perhaps TRBD1 as D (7 bases). Trimming took 5 bases from V and 3 from J, leaving 8 bases between them. This CDR3 spans 12 amino acids. Per germline, CDR1 SNHLY and CDR2 FYNNEI. This CDR3 reads CASSQGGYEQYF. Here the CDR3 DNA reads TGTGCCAGCAGTCAGGGGGGCTACGAGCAGTACTTC. The variable domain in full, with the rest retrieved from reference TRBV2 and TRBJ2-7, is EPEVTQTPSHQVTQMGQEVILRCVPISNHLYFYWYRQILGQKVEFLVSFYNNEISEKSEIFDDQFSVERPDGSNFTLKIRSTKLEDSAMYFCASSQGGYEQYFGPGTRLTVT.

The gene calls are TRBV11-2 and TRBJ2-7; 7 nucleotides line up with TRBD1. V dropped 5 bases and J dropped 8; count of bases not matched to a gene: 6. The CDR3 length is 12 residues. Germline CDR1 is SGHAT and CDR2 is FQNNGV. CDR3 nucleotides: TGTGCCAGCAGCCCCGACAGGGACAAGCAGTACTTC. This translates into CASSPDRDKQYF.

This clone was counted between two and nine times. This sequence joins TRBV7-9 and TRBJ2-1; D remains unclear. Germline CDR1 and CDR2: SEHNR and FQNEAQ (reference sequence). The CDR3 covers 12 residues. Trimming took off 7 bases at V and 7 bases at J, with 11 bases between the two ends. The CDR3 region has the DNA TGTGCCAGCACCTCCTGGGCGAATGAGCAGTTCTTC. Protein: CASTSWANEQFF.

This clone was seen a few times. The chain has TRBV27 and TRBJ1-6, with 12 nucleotides matching TRBD1. V lost 7 bases, J lost 7 bases, and 11 bases stayed unmatched. The CDR3 contains 17 residues. Germline V gene sequence: CDR1 MNHEY, CDR2 SMNVEV (reference sequence). The chain's CDR3 is CASTRSGTGGRNSPLHF. CDR3 in DNA: TGTGCCAGCACCCGAAGTGGGACAGGGGGCAGAAATTCACCCCTCCACTTT.

The chain recombines TRBV27 with TRBJ1-1; D gene unclear. The CDR3 is 15 amino acids. V dropped 0 bases and J dropped 1 base, with 9 bases sitting between them. The germline V gene has CDR1 MNHEY and CDR2 SMNVEV (reference sequence). DNA of the CDR3: TGTGCCAGCAGTTTATCAAGGGTTCGGAACACTGAAGCTTTCTTT. As protein: CASSLSRVRNTEAFF.

The chain employs TRBV30 and TRBJ2-2; 8 bases fit TRBD1. CDR1 and CDR2 from the germline V gene are GTSNPN and SVGIG (reference sequence). The CDR3 runs to 14 residues. Trimming took 4 bases from V and 5 from J; bases not matched to a gene: 6. CDR3 nucleotide sequence: TGTGCCTGGAATCAGGGGGCCGGTACCGGGGAGCTGTTTTTT. Translated: CAWNQGAGTGELFF.

The chain links TRBV27 to TRBJ2-5; D ambiguous. The CDR3 totals 14 residues. Germline loops: CDR1 MNHEY, CDR2 SMNVEV (reference sequence). Between the trimmed V and J ends, which lost 0 bases and 2 bases, there was a span of 7 bases. The CDR3 DNA sequence: TGTGCCAGCAGTTTATCCGACAATCAAGAGACCCAGTACTTC. Its protein is CASSLSDNQETQYF.

The V call is TRBV6-1, the J call TRBJ2-7; D is unresolved. Germline V gives CDR1 MNHNS, CDR2 SASEGT. Trimming left V 2 bases short and J 6 bases short, with 5 bases between. The CDR3 is 11 residues long. CDR3 loop: CASSERREQYF. In nucleotides, the CDR3 is TGTGCCAGCAGTGAACGTCGCGAGCAGTACTTC.

The chain joins TRBV6-1 to TRBJ1-6; 7 bases match TRBD1. CDR1 is MNHNS, CDR2 SASEGT, per germline. This CDR3 contains 16 residues. The trim removed 3 bases at V and 3 bases at J, leaving 5 bases unmatched. The CDR3 protein is CASSERAGGYNSPLHF. The CDR3 DNA reads TGTGCCAGCAGTGAGCGGGCAGGGGGCTATAATTCACCCCTCCACTTT.

The chain joins TRBV30 to TRBJ2-7; D is unclear. V lost 0 bases, J lost 0 bases, and 12 bases lay in between. This CDR3 is built from 15 residues. The germline V gene has CDR1 GTSNPN and CDR2 SVGIG (reference sequence). The CDR3 loop reads CAWSVEVGGSYEQYF. The CDR3 DNA reads as TGTGCCTGGAGTGTGGAAGTGGGCGGCTCCTACGAGCAGTACTTC. Filled out from reference TRBV30 and TRBJ2-7, the complete variable domain reads SQTIHQWPATLVQPVGSPLSLECTVEGTSNPNLYWYRQAAGRGLQLLFYSVGIGQISSEVPQNLSASRPQDRQFILSSKKLLLSDSGFYLCAWSVEVGGSYEQYFGPGTRLTVT.

The J gene is TRBJ1-1, the V gene TRBV7-2; D is unclear. Trimming shortened V by 5 bases and J by 10 bases, and 14 bases separated the two germline ends. Per germline, CDR1 SGHTA and CDR2 FQGNSA. This CDR3 is 12 amino acids long. CDR3 sequence: CASSPVGWRAFF. The DNA of the CDR3 is TGTGCCAGCAGCCCAGTGGGGTGGAGAGCTTTCTTT.

The gene calls are TRBV12-5 and TRBJ2-7; TRBD1 is a possible D gene (6 bases). Germline values: CDR1 LGHNT, CDR2 FRNRAP. The V end was cut by 7 bases, the J end by 1 base, with 11 bases between. The CDR3 length is 13 residues. The CDR3 coding sequence is TGTGCTAGTGCCTTGGACAGTTCCTACGAGCAGTACTTC. Its protein is CASALDSSYEQYF. Using reference TRBV12-5 and TRBJ2-7 for the parts outside the CDR3, the full variable domain is DARVTQTPRHKVTEMGQEVTMRCQPILGHNTVFWYRQTMMQGLELLAYFRNRAPLDDSGMPKDRFSAEMPDATLATLKIQPSEPRDSAVYFCASALDSSYEQYFGPGTRLTVT.

The chain couples TRBV18 to TRBJ1-1; maybe TRBD1 (5 bases). The CDR3 contains 15 residues. Deletions cut 3 bases from V and 5 bases from J, with 16 bases between. Germline lookup yields CDR1 KGHSH and CDR2 LQKENI. Written as DNA, the CDR3 is TGTGCCAGCTCACCTCCGAGCAGGGCTGGAACTGAAGCTTTCTTT. It specifies CASSPPSRAGTEAFF.